This TCR beta chain is from a study of T cell clonality in common variable immunodeficiency. In germline, CDR1 is LNHDA, CDR2 SQIVND (reference sequence). This CDR3 contains 16 residues. Trimming took 1 base from V and 0 from J, leaving 11 bases between them. The assay was immunoSEQ multiplex PCR, and TCRdb's table has in-frame clones only and misses some. In total the sample includes roughly 34,000 clones, none of them seen once. Whole-study findings and limits: Common variable immunodeficiency TCR beta sequences reportedly had fewer deletions and N-nucleotide insertions.

This clone occurred many times. Its antigen is as yet unknown. The read falls 3 residues short of the CDR3 end, and the missing part is taken from the germline J gene. Sample: peripheral blood mononuclear cells. V is TRBV19 and J is TRBJ2-3; D is perhaps TRBD1 (6 bases). This clonotype originated in a human donor with common variable immunodeficiency. The chain's CDR3 is CASSIGTVSSTDTQYF. The CDR3 bases that were read are TGTGCCAGTAGTATAGGGACAGTTTCTAGCACAGATACG.